What follows are 12 T cell receptor beta chains derived from one specimen sequenced in a study of blood T cell repertoires in COVID-19 (dated by TCRdb to 2020 to 2021). Library prep was done by the immunoSEQ multiplex PCR assay. The table was pulled from immuneACCESS by TCRdb, which kept in-frame rearrangements only. Such tables lose some clones; where checked, under half of the loss comes from unresolved V genes, and the rest has no known cause. This sample holds approximately 200,000 clones; roughly nine tenths were observed only once. The top ten clonotypes cover roughly 2.2% of the sample. Source material: peripheral blood. The receptors shown here come from a woman between 45 and 65 years old with acute or convalescent COVID-19.

The chain uses TRBV4-2 and TRBJ2-1; 10 bases are a match to TRBD2. The CDR3 spans 15 residues. The germline V gene has CDR1 LGHNA and CDR2 YNFKEQ. J gave up 8 bases and V 3 bases, and 7 bases lay outside the gene matches. As DNA, the CDR3 is TGTGCCAGCAGCCAGGGGAGCGGGGGGGTGGATGAGCAGTTCTTC. This gives the protein CASSQGSGGVDEQFF.

The chain recombines TRBV5-1 with TRBJ2-2; D possibly corresponds to TRBD2 (5 bases). V lost 2 bases, J lost 0 bases, and 11 bases lay in between. From germline, CDR1 is SGHRS and CDR2 YFSETQ. This CDR3 has 16 amino acids. This chain's CDR3 is CASSFEGPANTGELFF. DNA for the CDR3: TGCGCCAGCAGCTTTGAGGGCCCCGCGAACACCGGGGAGCTGTTTTTT.

This clone was seen just once. V is TRBV27 and J is TRBJ2-7; 11 bases agree with TRBD1. CDR1 and CDR2 (germline): MNHEY, SMNVEV (reference sequence). Germline trimming cut 2 bases from V and 3 bases from J; bases unmatched to any gene: 3. CDR3 length: 15 residues. CDR3 sequence reads: CASSLRTGGFYEQYF. The CDR3 DNA reads TGTGCCAGCAGTTTACGGACAGGGGGCTTCTACGAGCAGTACTTC.

This chain joins TRBV19 and TRBJ1-2, with a possible D match to TRBD1 (6 bases). V lost 3 bases and J 5 bases, leaving 13 bases between the germline ends. The CDR3 is 14 amino acids. Germline assignment: CDR1 LNHDA and CDR2 SQIVND (reference sequence). DNA of the CDR3: TGTGCCAGTAGTATGTGGGGCAGGGGATATGGCTACACCTTC. Protein sequence: CASSMWGRGYGYTF. The whole variable domain, remainder taken from reference TRBV19 and TRBJ1-2, is DGGITQSPKYLFRKEGQNVTLSCEQNLNHDAMYWYRQDPGQGLRLIYYSQIVNDFQKGDIAEGYSVSREKKESFPLTVTSAQKNPTAFYLCASSMWGRGYGYTFGSGTRLTVV.

The rearrangement links TRBV20-1 to TRBJ2-3; 8 bases fit TRBD2. This CDR3 spans 13 amino acids. Losses at the gene ends were 4 bases for V and 6 bases for J; bases not matched to a gene: 6. Germline CDR1 and CDR2: DFQATT and SNEGSKA (reference sequence). The CDR3 sequence: CSAIESGSDTQYF. The DNA of the CDR3 is TGCAGTGCTATTGAGAGCGGGAGTGATACGCAGTATTTT.

This chain joins TRBV7-2 and TRBJ1-1; perhaps TRBD1 as D (5 bases). CDR3 size: 15 residues. Per germline, CDR1 SGHTA and CDR2 FQGNSA. Trimming pared 5 bases from V and 1 base from J, leaving 14 bases between. In DNA, the CDR3 is TGTGCCAGCAGCCGCGGCTCCGGGGGGAACACTGAAGCTTTCTTT. It translates to CASSRGSGGNTEAFF.

The CDR3 nucleotides are TGTGCCAGCATCCCTGGGCGCGGGGAGTACACTGAAGCTTTCTTT. It encodes CASIPGRGEYTEAFF. The V and J genes are TRBV28 and TRBJ1-1; no reliable D call. The V and J ends lost 7 bases and 3 bases respectively, with 18 bases between them. The germline V gene has CDR1 MDHEN and CDR2 SYDVKM. The CDR3 has 15 amino acids.

The chain employs TRBV7-2 and TRBJ1-1; possibly TRBD1 for D (5 bases). Deletions cut 1 base from V and 11 bases from J, with 11 bases between. Per germline, CDR1 SGHTA and CDR2 FQGNSA. The CDR3 has 12 amino acids. As DNA, the CDR3 is TGTGCCAGCAGCTTAGGGGCGGGGGACGCTTTCTTT. Residues: CASSLGAGDAFF.

V gene TRBV4-3 combines with J gene TRBJ2-3, with a tentative D call TRBD1 (6 bases). V shed 4 bases and J shed 4 bases, with 21 bases lying between them. CDR1 LGHNA and CDR2 YSLEER come from the germline V gene. The CDR3 length is 17 residues. As DNA, the CDR3 is TGCGCCAGCAGCCGCGCGGACAAGCCGGGACAACCAGATACGCAGTATTTT. The encoded protein is CASSRADKPGQPDTQYF.

The V gene is TRBV2, the J gene TRBJ1-1; D is perhaps TRBD1 (5 bases). The CDR3 contains 13 residues. Germline CDR1 SNHLY, CDR2 FYNNEI. The germline V and J ends were trimmed by 8 bases and 1 base, with 11 bases remaining between them. The CDR3 bases are TGTGCCAGCGGGGGGAGAAGGAACACTGAAGCTTTCTTT. This translates into CASGGRRNTEAFF.

This chain uses TRBV29-1 with TRBJ2-3; 8 bases are shared with TRBD1. Trimming at V came to 6 bases and at J to 2 bases, leaving 7 bases not matched to a gene. In germline, CDR1 is SQVTM, CDR2 ANQGSEA. The CDR3 runs 14 residues. Here the CDR3 DNA reads TGCAGCGTCCTCAGGACAGGGTTCACAGATACGCAGTATTTT. The encoded protein is CSVLRTGFTDTQYF.

The J gene is TRBJ1-2, the V gene TRBV6-6; no definite D call. Germline V gene data show CDR1 as MNHNY and CDR2 as SVGAGI (reference sequence). CDR3 length equals 15 residues. The V gene lost 2 bases and the J gene lost 2 bases, with 12 bases spanning the gap. The CDR3 spells CASSYGQAPNYGYTF. The DNA for the CDR3 is TGTGCCAGCAGTTACGGGCAGGCCCCGAACTATGGCTACACCTTC.